The TCR beta chain under discussion was sequenced for a study of technical replicates of blood from a handful of donors listed by TCRdb under 2017. CDR3 length: 14 amino acids, cysteine to phenylalanine. Just CDR3 DNA is preserved here, 42 bases in frame from base 1. V is pared back by 3 bases and J by 6 bases, with 12 bases lying between the germline termini. Reading the germline V gene gives CDR1 SNHLY and CDR2 FYNNEI. The library was generated by the immunoSEQ multiplex PCR assay. The table was pulled from immuneACCESS by TCRdb, which kept in-frame rearrangements only. Such tables lose some clones; where checked, under half of the loss comes from unresolved V genes, and the rest has no known cause. This sample has under 90,000 clones in its table, and 90% to 95% of those were observed once. The ten largest account for about 0.25% of the sample. A remark on this clone: Its specific antigen is unknown. No much larger clone exists at a distance of one base, and base qualities are not known.

The receptor's source is a human donor in good health. The rearranged chain carries TRBV2 and TRBJ1-5; too little of a D gene remains to name it. The sequencing input was T cells isolated from PBMCs. At the DNA level, the sequence is TGTGCCAGCAGTGAGTGGGGAGGAGGTCAGCCCCAGCATTTT. This translates into CASSEWGGGQPQHF. Beyond the CDR3, the reference TRBV2 and TRBJ1-5 genes provide the residues; the full variable domain reads: EPEVTQTPSHQVTQMGQEVILRCVPISNHLYFYWYRQILGQKVEFLVSFYNNEISEKSEIFDDQFSVERPDGSNFTLKIRSTKLEDSAMYFCASSEWGGGQPQHFGDGTRLSIL.